These 12 T cell receptor beta chains were all obtained from the same sample, sequenced in a study of human T cells and chemical hapten exposure. TCRdb re-called the RACE reads with MiXCR, one entry per CDR3 protein. The sample records approximately 350,000 distinct CDR3 sequences, around 7% being singletons. As to time point: patch test 1, 2 weeks after DPC sensitization. Treatment noted: therapeutic diphenylcyclopropenone sensitization with weekly scalp DPC. This specimen was whole blood, taken in connection with sensitization to the hapten diphenylcyclopropenone (DPC). These receptors were collected from a woman aged 18-35 years with alopecia areata. Some clones in this sample may be carry-over from other donors' samples.

The chain is built from TRBV25-1 and TRBJ2-1; D is undetermined. This CDR3 spans 13 amino acids. Trimming removed 1 base from V and 4 bases from J, with 5 bases in between. Germline lookup yields CDR1 MGHDK and CDR2 SYGVNS. The chain's CDR3 is CASSESTYNEQFF. CDR3 sequence (DNA): TGTGCCAGCAGTGAATCCACTTACAATGAGCAGTTCTTC.

This clonotype was seen a few times. The rearrangement joins TRBV29-1 to TRBJ1-4, with a weak D call TRBD1 (5 bases). Deletions cut 7 bases from V and 2 bases from J, with 26 bases between. This CDR3 spans 18 amino acids. The germline V gene has CDR1 SQVTM and CDR2 ANQGSEA. The CDR3 DNA sequence: TGCAGCGCCGGCCCCAGGGTCAGGTTTCGTATGACTAATGAAAAACTGTTTTTT. It specifies CSAGPRVRFRMTNEKLFF.

This clonotype was found a few times. The CDR3 is CASSYSYGGVTEAFF. DNA of the CDR3: TGTGCCAGCAGTTACTCGTACGGGGGCGTCACTGAAGCTTTCTTT. This chain uses TRBV6-5 with TRBJ1-1; tentatively, D is TRBD1 (6 bases). Germline assignment: CDR1 MNHEY and CDR2 SVGAGI. The CDR3 has 15 residues. V was shortened by 0 bases and J by 4 bases, with 12 bases between the two germline ends.

V is TRBV5-5 and J is TRBJ1-2; D remains unclear. This CDR3 is built from 13 residues. The ends were cut back, 4 bases at V and 4 bases at J, with 11 bases in the middle. Germline values: CDR1 SGHKS, CDR2 YYEKEE (reference sequence). The CDR3 here is CASSPLRGYGYTF. CDR3 DNA: TGTGCCAGCAGCCCCCTTCGCGGCTATGGCTACACCTTC.

This clonotype was observed a handful of times. The J gene is TRBJ1-2, the V gene TRBV29-1; D unclear. V was clipped by 3 bases and J by 4 bases, with 9 bases between them. CDR3 size: 12 residues. Germline CDR1 reads SQVTM; CDR2 reads ANQGSEA. Here the CDR3 DNA reads TGCAGCGTTGATCGGGGAATCTATGGCTACACCTTC. Protein: CSVDRGIYGYTF.

This clonotype was picked up a small number of times. The V gene is TRBV6-1, the J gene TRBJ2-3; 10 positions agree with TRBD2. The CDR3 has 15 residues. Germline values: CDR1 MNHNS, CDR2 SASEGT. V was pared by 3 bases and J by 6 bases, with 6 bases of the junction left unmatched. The CDR3 nucleotides read TGTGCCAGCAGTGATCTAGCGGGGGAAGGCGATACGCAGTATTTT. Amino acids: CASSDLAGEGDTQYF.

At least ten counts were recorded for this clonotype. The chain couples TRBV18 to TRBJ2-6; TRBD1 is a possible D gene (5 bases). CDR1 is KGHSH and CDR2 is LQKENI in the germline V gene. The CDR3 extends over 16 amino acids. Between the trimmed V and J ends, which lost 1 base and 4 bases, there was a span of 11 bases. CDR3: CASSPQLGQGANVLTF. CDR3 DNA sequence: TGTGCCAGCTCACCACAGCTCGGACAAGGGGCCAACGTCCTGACTTTC.

The sample holds many counts of this clonotype. The rearrangement joins TRBV5-6 to TRBJ2-2, with D hard to call. Germline loops: CDR1 SGHDT, CDR2 YYEEEE. The CDR3 is 14 amino acids. V shed 4 bases and J shed 6 bases, with 13 bases lying between them. CDR3 residues: CASSLGLLAGELFF. CDR3 coding DNA: TGTGCCAGCAGCCTAGGCCTCCTCGCCGGGGAGCTGTTTTTT.

CDR3 in DNA: TGTGCCATCAGTGGAGGGGGGGACCGAAATAGCACAGATACGCAGTATTTT. Translated, it gives CAISGGGDRNSTDTQYF. V usage is TRBV10-3 and J usage is TRBJ2-3; D is possibly TRBD2 (7 bases). The CDR3 covers 17 residues. The V gene lost 4 bases and the J gene lost 0 bases, with 17 bases spanning the gap. Germline loops: CDR1 ENHRY, CDR2 SYGVKD.

This clonotype was seen at least ten times. V usage is TRBV5-5 and J usage is TRBJ1-2; perhaps TRBD1 as D (5 bases). The CDR3 is 15 residues long. CDR1 and CDR2 from the germline V gene are SGHKS and YYEKEE (reference sequence). V lost 4 bases, J lost 3 bases, and 16 bases lay in between. The CDR3: CASSSRESGYYGYTF. CDR3 DNA sequence: TGTGCCAGCAGCAGCAGGGAGTCGGGCTACTATGGCTACACCTTC.

Only a few counts were recorded for this clonotype. The J gene is TRBJ1-1, the V gene TRBV7-6; D possibly corresponds to TRBD1 (6 bases). CDR1 is SGHVS, CDR2 FNYEAQ, per germline. This CDR3 region has 15 residues. Trimming took off 5 bases at V and 1 base at J, with 14 bases between the two ends. Written as DNA, the CDR3 is TGTGCCAGCAGCGCACCGGACAGAAAGAACACTGAAGCTTTCTTT. Amino acid sequence: CASSAPDRKNTEAFF.

This clonotype turned up a few times. The rearrangement joins TRBV6-6 to TRBJ2-7, with unresolved D. This CDR3 contains 12 residues. The germline gives CDR1 MNHNY, CDR2 SVGAGI (reference sequence). The V and J ends lost 6 bases and 8 bases respectively, with 14 bases between them. CDR3 loop: CASSQSGRQQYF. The CDR3 DNA sequence: TGTGCCAGCAGCCAGTCGGGTCGCCAGCAGTACTTC.